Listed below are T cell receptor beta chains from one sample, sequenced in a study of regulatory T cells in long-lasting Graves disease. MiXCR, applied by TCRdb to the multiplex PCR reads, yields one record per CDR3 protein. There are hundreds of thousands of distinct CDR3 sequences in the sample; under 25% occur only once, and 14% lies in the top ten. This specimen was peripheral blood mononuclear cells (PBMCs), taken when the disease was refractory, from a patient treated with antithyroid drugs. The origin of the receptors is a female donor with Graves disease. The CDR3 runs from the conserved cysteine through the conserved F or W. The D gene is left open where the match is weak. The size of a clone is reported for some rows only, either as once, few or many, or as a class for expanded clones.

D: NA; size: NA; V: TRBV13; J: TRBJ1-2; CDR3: CASSLADSGGYTF; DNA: TGTGCCAGCAGCTTAGCCGACAGTGGCGGCTACACCTTC
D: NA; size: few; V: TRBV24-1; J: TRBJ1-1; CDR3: CATRRQGGTEAFF; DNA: TGTGCCACCCGGCGGCAGGGAGGCACTGAAGCTTTCTTT
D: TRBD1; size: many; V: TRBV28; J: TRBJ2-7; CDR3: CASKRQGESYEQYF; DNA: TGTGCCAGCAAGAGACAGGGGGAGTCCTACGAGCAGTACTTC
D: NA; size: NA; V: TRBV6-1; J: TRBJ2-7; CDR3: CASTVSYEQYF; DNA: TGTGCCAGCACCGTAAGTTACGAGCAGTACTTC
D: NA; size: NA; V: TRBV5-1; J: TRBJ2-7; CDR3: CASSTPGVYEQYF; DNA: TGCGCCAGCAGCACCCCAGGTGTCTACGAGCAGTACTTC
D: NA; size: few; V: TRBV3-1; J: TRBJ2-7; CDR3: CASSQDHPSFYRDEQYF; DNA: TGTGCCAGCAGCCAAGACCATCCTAGTTTCTATCGGGACGAGCAGTACTTC
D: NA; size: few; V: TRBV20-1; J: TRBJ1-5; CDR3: CSAGRTDQPQHF; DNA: TGCAGTGCGGGCAGGACTGATCAGCCCCAGCATTTT
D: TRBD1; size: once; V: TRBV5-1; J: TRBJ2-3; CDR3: CASSFAAGQGFSDTQYF; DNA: TGCGCCAGCAGCTTCGCCGCGGGACAGGGTTTTTCAGATACGCAGTATTTT
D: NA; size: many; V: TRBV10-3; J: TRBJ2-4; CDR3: CAISEATAKNIQYF; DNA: TGTGCCATCAGTGAAGCTACGGCCAAAAACATTCAGTACTTC
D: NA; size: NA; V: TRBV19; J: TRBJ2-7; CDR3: CASSIGSGDFTDEQYF; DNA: TGTGCCAGTAGTATAGGCTCAGGGGATTTCACCGACGAGCAGTACTTC
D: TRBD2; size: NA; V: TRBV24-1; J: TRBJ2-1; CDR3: CATSGTSGRGSYNEQFF; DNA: TGTGCCACCAGCGGGACTAGCGGGAGAGGCTCCTACAATGAGCAGTTCTTC